This T cell receptor beta chain was profiled in a study of blood T cell repertoires in COVID-19. Background on the study: Both acute and convalescent COVID-19 samples were obtained from the United States, Italy and Spain. T cells, B-cell-depleted T cells, or PBMCs provided the cDNA or gDNA that served as material.

The CDR3 is made up of 14 amino acids. V was clipped by 10 bases and J by 1 base, with 16 bases between them. From germline, CDR1 is MNHNY and CDR2 SVGAGI (reference sequence). As originally analysed: Researchers report that nucleated cell counts were estimated from reference gene primer amplification. Using immunoSEQ multiplex PCR, the repertoire was profiled, and TCRdb retains in-frame clones only, with some absent. V and J calls and clone size are copied from that table; D and trimming were computed from the DNA. The repertoire holds about 170,000 clones, with 80% to 90% as singletons. This clonotype was obtained from a woman aged 50 to 60 with acute or convalescent COVID-19. This chain joins TRBV6-6 and TRBJ1-1; D might be TRBD1 (5 bases). Material: peripheral blood. The CDR3 DNA is TGTGCCACCTCTTTGGGCGGGGGGAACACTGAAGCTTTCTTT. It translates to CATSLGGGNTEAFF.